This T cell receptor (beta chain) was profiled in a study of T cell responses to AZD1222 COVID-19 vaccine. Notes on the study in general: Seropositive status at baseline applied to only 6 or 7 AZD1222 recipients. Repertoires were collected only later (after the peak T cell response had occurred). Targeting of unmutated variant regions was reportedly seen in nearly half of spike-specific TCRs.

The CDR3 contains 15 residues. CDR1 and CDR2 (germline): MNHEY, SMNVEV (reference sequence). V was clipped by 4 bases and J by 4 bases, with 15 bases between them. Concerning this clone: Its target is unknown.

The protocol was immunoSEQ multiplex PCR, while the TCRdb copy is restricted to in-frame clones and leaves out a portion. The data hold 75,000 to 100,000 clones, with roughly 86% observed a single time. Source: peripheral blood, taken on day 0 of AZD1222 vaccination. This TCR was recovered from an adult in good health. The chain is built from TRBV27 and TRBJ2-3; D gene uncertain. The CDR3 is CASSSPQTGPDTQYF. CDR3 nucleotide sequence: TGTGCCAGCAGTTCTCCGCAGACTGGACCAGATACGCAGTATTTT.